A single T cell receptor (beta chain) is shown here with its context. Its antigen remains unidentified. This entry comes from a study of Ad26.COV2.S vaccination and SARS-CoV-2 variants. The study's findings and limits: Similar non-spike TCR breadth was observed in recipients of vaccine and of placebo.

Method: immunoSEQ multiplex PCR; TCRdb's copy keeps in-frame clones and lacks some. In the table there are 350,000 to 450,000 clones, around 82% of which are singletons. The CDR3 spans 14 residues. Trimming at V came to 4 bases and at J to 4 bases, leaving 4 bases not matched to a gene. Germline V gene sequence: CDR1 MGHRA, CDR2 YSYEKL. Treatment of the sample: about 20 received Ad26.COV2.S at low or high dose, single or two shots; several received placebo; per-sample allocation not given. At day 63 after the first vaccine or placebo injection, samples were drawn. The material was peripheral blood, obtained in a trial of Ad26.COV2.S vaccine versus placebo. This clonotype originated in a person aged 18-60 years who received the Ad26.COV2.S COVID-19 vaccine or a placebo. The chain uses TRBV4-1 and TRBJ2-5; 9 positions agree with TRBD2. DNA of the CDR3: TGCGCCAGCAGCCTACTAGCGGGTATAGAGACCCAGTACTTC. Translation: CASSLLAGIETQYF.